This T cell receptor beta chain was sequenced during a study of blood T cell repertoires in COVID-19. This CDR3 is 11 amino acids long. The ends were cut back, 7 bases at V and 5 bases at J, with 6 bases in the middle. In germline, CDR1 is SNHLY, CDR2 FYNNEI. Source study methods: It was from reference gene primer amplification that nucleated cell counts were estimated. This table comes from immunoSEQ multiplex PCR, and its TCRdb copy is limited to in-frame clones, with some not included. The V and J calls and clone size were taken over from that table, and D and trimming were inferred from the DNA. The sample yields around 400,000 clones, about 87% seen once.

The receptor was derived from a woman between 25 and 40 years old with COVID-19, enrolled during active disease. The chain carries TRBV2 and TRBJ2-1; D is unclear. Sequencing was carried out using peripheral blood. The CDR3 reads CASTRDNEQFF. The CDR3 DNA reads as TGTGCCAGCACCCGGGACAATGAGCAGTTCTTC.